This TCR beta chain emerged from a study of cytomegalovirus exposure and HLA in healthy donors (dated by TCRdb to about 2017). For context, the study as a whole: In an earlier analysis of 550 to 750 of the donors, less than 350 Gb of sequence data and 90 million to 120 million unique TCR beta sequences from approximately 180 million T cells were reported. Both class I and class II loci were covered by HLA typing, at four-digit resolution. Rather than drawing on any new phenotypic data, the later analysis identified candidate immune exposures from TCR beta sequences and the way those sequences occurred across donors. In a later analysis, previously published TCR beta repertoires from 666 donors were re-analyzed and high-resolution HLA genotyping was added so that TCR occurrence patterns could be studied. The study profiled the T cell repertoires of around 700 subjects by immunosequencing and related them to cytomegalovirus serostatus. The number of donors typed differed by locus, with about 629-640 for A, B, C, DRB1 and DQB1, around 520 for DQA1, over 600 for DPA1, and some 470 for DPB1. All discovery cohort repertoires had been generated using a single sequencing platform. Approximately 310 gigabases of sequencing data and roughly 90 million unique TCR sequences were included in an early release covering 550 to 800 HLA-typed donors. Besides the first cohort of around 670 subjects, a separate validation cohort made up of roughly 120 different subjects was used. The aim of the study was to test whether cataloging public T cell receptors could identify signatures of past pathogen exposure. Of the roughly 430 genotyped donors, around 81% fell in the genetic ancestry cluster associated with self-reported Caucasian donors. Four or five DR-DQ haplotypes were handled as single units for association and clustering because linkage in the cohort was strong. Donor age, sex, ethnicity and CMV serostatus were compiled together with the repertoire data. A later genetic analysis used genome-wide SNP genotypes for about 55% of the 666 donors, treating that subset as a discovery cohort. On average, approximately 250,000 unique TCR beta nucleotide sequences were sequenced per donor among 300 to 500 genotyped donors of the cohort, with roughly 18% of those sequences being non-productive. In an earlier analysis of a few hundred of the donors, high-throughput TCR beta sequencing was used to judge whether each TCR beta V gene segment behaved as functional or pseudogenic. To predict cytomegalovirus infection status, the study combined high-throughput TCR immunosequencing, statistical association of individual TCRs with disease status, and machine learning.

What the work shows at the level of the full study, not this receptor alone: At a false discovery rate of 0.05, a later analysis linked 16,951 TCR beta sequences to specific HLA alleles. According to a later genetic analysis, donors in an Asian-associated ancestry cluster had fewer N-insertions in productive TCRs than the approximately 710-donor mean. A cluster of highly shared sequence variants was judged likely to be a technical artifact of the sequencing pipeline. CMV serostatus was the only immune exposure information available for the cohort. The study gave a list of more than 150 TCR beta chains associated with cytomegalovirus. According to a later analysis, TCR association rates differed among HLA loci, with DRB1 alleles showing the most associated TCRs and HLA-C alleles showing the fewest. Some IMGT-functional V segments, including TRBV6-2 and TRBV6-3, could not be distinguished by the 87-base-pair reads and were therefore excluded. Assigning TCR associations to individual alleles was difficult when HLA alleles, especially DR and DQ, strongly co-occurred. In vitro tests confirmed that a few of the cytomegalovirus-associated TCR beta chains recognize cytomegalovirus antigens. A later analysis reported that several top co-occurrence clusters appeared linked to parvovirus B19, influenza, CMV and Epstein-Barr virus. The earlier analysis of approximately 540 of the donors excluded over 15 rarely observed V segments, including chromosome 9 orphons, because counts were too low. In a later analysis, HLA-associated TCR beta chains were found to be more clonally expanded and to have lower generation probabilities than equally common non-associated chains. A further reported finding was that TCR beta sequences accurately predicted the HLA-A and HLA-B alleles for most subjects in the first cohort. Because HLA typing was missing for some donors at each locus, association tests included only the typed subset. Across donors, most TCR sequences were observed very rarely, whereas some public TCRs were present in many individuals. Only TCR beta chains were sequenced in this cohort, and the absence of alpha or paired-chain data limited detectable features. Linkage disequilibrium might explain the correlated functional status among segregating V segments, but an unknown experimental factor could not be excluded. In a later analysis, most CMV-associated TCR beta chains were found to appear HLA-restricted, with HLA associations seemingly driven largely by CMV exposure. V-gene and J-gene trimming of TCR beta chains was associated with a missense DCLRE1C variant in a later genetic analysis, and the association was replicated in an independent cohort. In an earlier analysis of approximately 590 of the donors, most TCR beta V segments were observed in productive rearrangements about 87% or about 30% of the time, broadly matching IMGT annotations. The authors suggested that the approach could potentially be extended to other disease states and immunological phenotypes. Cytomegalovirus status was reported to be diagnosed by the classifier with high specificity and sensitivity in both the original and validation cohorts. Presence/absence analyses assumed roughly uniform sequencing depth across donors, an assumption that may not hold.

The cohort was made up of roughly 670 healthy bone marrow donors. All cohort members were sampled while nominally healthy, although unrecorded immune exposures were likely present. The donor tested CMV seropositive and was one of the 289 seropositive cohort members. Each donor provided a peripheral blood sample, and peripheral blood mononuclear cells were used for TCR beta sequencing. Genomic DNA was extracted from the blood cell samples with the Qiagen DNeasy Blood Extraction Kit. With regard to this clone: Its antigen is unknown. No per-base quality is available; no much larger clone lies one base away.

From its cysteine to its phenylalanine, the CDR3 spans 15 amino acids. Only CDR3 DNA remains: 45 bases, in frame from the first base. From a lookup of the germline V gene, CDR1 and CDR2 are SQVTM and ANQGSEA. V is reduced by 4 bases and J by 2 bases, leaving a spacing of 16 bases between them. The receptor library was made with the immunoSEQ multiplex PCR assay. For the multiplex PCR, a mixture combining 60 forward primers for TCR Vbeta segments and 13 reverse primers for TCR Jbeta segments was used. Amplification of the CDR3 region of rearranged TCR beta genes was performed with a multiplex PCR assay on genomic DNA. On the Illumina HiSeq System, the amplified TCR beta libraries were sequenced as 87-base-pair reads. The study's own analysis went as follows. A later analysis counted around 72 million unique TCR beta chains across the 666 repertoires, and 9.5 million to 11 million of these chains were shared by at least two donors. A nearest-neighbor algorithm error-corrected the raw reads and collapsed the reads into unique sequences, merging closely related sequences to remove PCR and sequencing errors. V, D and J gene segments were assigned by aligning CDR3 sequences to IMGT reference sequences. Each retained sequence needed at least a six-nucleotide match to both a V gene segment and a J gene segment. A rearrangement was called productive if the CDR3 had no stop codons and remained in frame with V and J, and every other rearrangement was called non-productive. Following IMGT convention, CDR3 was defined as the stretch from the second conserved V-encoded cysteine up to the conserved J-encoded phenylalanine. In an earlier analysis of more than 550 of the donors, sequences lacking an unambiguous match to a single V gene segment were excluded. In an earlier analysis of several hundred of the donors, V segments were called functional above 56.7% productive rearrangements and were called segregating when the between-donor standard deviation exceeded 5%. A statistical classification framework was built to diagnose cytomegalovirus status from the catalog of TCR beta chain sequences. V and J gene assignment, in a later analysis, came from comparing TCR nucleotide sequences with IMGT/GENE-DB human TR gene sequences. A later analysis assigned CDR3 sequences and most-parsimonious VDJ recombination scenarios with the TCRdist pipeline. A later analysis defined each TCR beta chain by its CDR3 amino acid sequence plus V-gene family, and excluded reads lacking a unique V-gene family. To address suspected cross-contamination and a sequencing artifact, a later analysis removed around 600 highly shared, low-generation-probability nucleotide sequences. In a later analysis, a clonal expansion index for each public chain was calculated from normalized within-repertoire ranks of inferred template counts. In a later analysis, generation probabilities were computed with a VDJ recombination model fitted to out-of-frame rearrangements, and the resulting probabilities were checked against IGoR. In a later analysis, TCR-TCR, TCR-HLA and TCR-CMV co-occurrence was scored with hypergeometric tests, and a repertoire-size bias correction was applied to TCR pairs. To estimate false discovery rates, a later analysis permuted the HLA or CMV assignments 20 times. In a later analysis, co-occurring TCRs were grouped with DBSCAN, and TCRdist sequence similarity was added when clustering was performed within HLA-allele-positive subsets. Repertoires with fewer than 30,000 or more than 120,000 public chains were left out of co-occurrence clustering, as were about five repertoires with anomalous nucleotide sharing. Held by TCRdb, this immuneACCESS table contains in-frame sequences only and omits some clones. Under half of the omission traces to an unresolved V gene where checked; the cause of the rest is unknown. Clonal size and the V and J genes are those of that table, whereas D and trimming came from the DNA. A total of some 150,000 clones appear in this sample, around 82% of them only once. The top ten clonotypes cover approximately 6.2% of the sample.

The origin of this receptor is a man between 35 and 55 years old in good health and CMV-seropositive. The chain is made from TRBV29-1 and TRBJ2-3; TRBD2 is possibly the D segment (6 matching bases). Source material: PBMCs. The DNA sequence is TGCAGCGTTGTTTTGCGGGATCGGCTCACAGATACGCAGTATTTT. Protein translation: CSVVLRDRLTDTQYF.